The 21 T cell receptor beta chains presented below share a single source sample, sequenced in a study of cytomegalovirus exposure and HLA in healthy donors. Assay: immunoSEQ multiplex PCR; the TCRdb copy retains only in-frame clones and omits some. The sample has approximately 300,000 clones; roughly 87% are singletons. The sample consisted of PBMCs. Receptor source: a young woman in good health and CMV-seropositive.

This sequence joins TRBV18 and TRBJ1-5; 9 bases fit TRBD1. The ends lost 4 bases at V and 3 bases at J; junction bases unmatched: 7. This CDR3 contains 16 residues. Germline CDR1 reads KGHSH; CDR2 reads LQKENI. CDR3 DNA: TGTGCCAGCTCACGAGGGACAGGGAGGCTCAATCAGCCCCAGCATTTT. Protein: CASSRGTGRLNQPQHF.

The V call is TRBV6-5, the J call TRBJ2-1; 9 bases agree with TRBD2. The CDR3 is made up of 15 amino acids. Germline assignment: CDR1 MNHEY and CDR2 SVGAGI. J lost 6 bases, V lost 2 bases, and 5 bases had no gene match. The CDR3 bases are TGTGCCAGCAGTTACCGGCGGGAGGGGGGCAATGAGCAGTTCTTC. Protein product: CASSYRREGGNEQFF.

CDR3 sequence reads: CASSPGLAGLTTQYF. CDR3 nucleotides: TGTGCCAGCAGCCCGGGACTAGCGGGGTTGACTACGCAGTATTTT. This sequence joins TRBV7-6 and TRBJ2-3, with 13 bases lining up with TRBD2. The CDR3 is 15 residues long. With V trimmed by 5 bases and J by 8 bases, 7 bases remained unmatched. CDR1 is SGHVS and CDR2 is FNYEAQ in the germline V gene.

The chain couples TRBV28 to TRBJ2-1, with TRBD2 matching 10 bases. With 5 bases clipped from V and 7 bases from J, the junction kept 5 bases outside the gene matches. This CDR3 spans 14 amino acids. CDR1 and CDR2 from the germline V gene are MDHEN and SYDVKM. The CDR3 loop reads CASSPAGGPNEQFF. CDR3 nucleotide sequence: TGTGCCAGCAGTCCAGCGGGAGGGCCTAATGAGCAGTTCTTC.

V is TRBV5-1 and J is TRBJ2-2; D is unclear. The CDR3 spans 14 residues. Germline V gene data show CDR1 as SGHRS and CDR2 as YFSETQ. V lost 0 bases and J lost 5, with 8 bases in between. Here the CDR3 DNA reads TGCGCCAGCAGCTTGGAGGTCCTTACCGGGGAGCTGTTTTTT. It translates to CASSLEVLTGELFF.

V gene TRBV27 combines with J gene TRBJ1-4; D gene unclear. The V end was cut by 6 bases, the J end by 5 bases, with 10 bases between. The CDR3 covers 13 residues. The germline V gene has CDR1 MNHEY and CDR2 SMNVEV (reference sequence). The CDR3 nucleotides are TGTGCCAGCAGGGTGGCCGTCAATGAAAAACTGTTTTTT. Its protein is CASRVAVNEKLFF.

This chain connects TRBV10-1 to TRBJ2-7, with 9 nucleotides matching TRBD1. The germline V gene has CDR1 WNHNN and CDR2 SYGVQD (reference sequence). There are 16 residues in the CDR3. J was trimmed by 1 base and V by 6 bases; bases with no gene match: 10. CDR3 bases: TGCGCCAGCAGCTACAGGGGGCAGGGGGTTTCCTACGAGCAGTACTTC. Protein product: CASSYRGQGVSYEQYF.

This clone has more than one count but fewer than ten. V is TRBV9 and J is TRBJ2-3; maybe TRBD2 (6 bases). CDR1 is SGDLS and CDR2 is YYNGEE in the germline V gene. The V end lost 4 bases, the J end lost 4 bases, and 13 bases lay between the germline ends. The CDR3 is 14 amino acids. The CDR3 here is CASSPRLDADTQYF. CDR3 bases: TGTGCCAGCAGCCCCCGACTAGACGCAGATACGCAGTATTTT.

The V call is TRBV9, the J call TRBJ1-4, with D unresolved. This CDR3 is built from 16 residues. CDR1 and CDR2 from the germline V gene are SGDLS and YYNGEE. Trimming pared 0 bases from V and 0 bases from J, leaving 9 bases between. Written as DNA, the CDR3 is TGTGCCAGCAGCGTAGGGTCTACAGCAACTAATGAAAAACTGTTTTTT. Its translation is CASSVGSTATNEKLFF. The full variable domain, in which reference TRBV9 and TRBJ1-4 provide the parts outside the CDR3, is DSGVTQTPKHLITATGQRVTLRCSPRSGDLSVYWYQQSLDQGLQFLIQYYNGEERAKGNILERFSAQQFPDLHSELNLSSLELGDSALYFCASSVGSTATNEKLFFGSGTQLSVL.

The rearrangement uses TRBV7-2 and TRBJ1-3, with a tentative D call TRBD1 (5 bases). The CDR3 is 15 residues long. V dropped 5 bases and J dropped 5 bases, with 16 bases sitting between them. Germline CDR1 reads SGHTA; CDR2 reads FQGNSA. CDR3 in DNA: TGTGCCAGCAGCCCCGTGGGACCCGATAGAAACACCATATATTTT. It codes for CASSPVGPDRNTIYF.

The genes are TRBV19 and TRBJ2-5; the match to TRBD2 covers 8 bases. V lost 3 bases and J lost 5; bases outside the gene matches: 5. The CDR3 is 14 amino acids. Germline CDR1 LNHDA, CDR2 SQIVND (reference sequence). The CDR3 nucleotides are TGTGCCAGTAGTATGGTCGGGGGGGCCGAGACCCAGTACTTC. Its translation is CASSMVGGAETQYF.

Only a few counts were recorded for this clone. The genes are TRBV2 and TRBJ1-1; D not resolved. Germline V CDR1 and CDR2: SNHLY, FYNNEI. Trimming left V 4 bases short and J 1 base short, with 10 bases between. This CDR3 contains 14 residues. The CDR3 nucleotides are TGTGCCAGCAGTGTCCGGGTTGAGAACACTGAAGCTTTCTTT. Translation: CASSVRVENTEAFF.

This clone appeared a few times. The V and J genes are TRBV4-3 and TRBJ2-7; TRBD2 matches 8 bases. The germline V gene has CDR1 LGHNA and CDR2 YSLEER. V gave up 1 base and J gave up 3 bases; unmatched junction bases: 5. This CDR3 region has 15 residues. CDR3 region: CASSQAGGAHYEQYF. The DNA for the CDR3 is TGCGCCAGCAGCCAAGCGGGGGGGGCCCACTACGAGCAGTACTTC.

The chain couples TRBV5-1 to TRBJ1-1, with D unclear. The CDR3 covers 15 residues. Trimming cost V 5 bases and J 7 bases, with 21 bases left between them. CDR1 and CDR2 from the germline V gene are SGHRS and YFSETQ. The CDR3: CASSRDTTPGGEAFF. DNA for the CDR3: TGCGCCAGCAGTCGCGACACCACCCCGGGTGGTGAAGCTTTCTTT.

The CDR3: CAWSAGLATDTQYF. DNA of the CDR3: TGTGCCTGGAGTGCCGGACTAGCGACAGATACGCAGTATTTT. The rearrangement joins TRBV30 to TRBJ2-3; 9 bases are a match to TRBD2. The CDR3 spans 14 residues. Trimming took 1 base from V and 3 from J; bases not matched to a gene: 2. Looked up from germline, CDR1 is GTSNPN and CDR2 is SVGIG (reference sequence).

The V call is TRBV9, the J call TRBJ2-5; D perhaps matches TRBD1 (6 bases). Germline V gene lookup returns CDR1 SGDLS and CDR2 YYNGEE. This CDR3 comprises 15 residues. V was shortened by 3 bases and J by 5 bases, with 17 bases between the two germline ends. The chain's CDR3 is CASSGKGWGLETQYF. CDR3 nucleotides: TGTGCCAGCAGCGGGAAGGGGTGGGGGCTGGAGACCCAGTACTTC.

V and J are TRBV7-5 and TRBJ2-5; TRBD2, the table's D call, was not compared with the DNA. TRBV7-5 is designated a pseudogene. CDR3 length: 13 amino acids. The CDR3 sequence is CVRSLVSGETQYF. DNA of the CDR3: TGTGTCAGAAGCTTAGTTTCGGGAGAGACCCAGTACTTC.

The V gene is TRBV7-7, the J gene TRBJ2-1; 9 bases are a match to TRBD2. This CDR3 contains 18 residues. Germline V CDR1 and CDR2: SSHAT, FNYEAQ (reference sequence). With V trimmed by 1 base and J by 6 bases, 13 bases remained unmatched. This CDR3 reads CASSLGAVIAGEGNEQFF. DNA for the CDR3: TGTGCCAGCAGCTTAGGGGCCGTCATAGCGGGAGAGGGCAATGAGCAGTTCTTC.

CDR3 sequence (DNA): TGTGCCAGCAGGTTTGGGGGGCACGGCTACACCTTC. This codes for CASRFGGHGYTF. V gene TRBV28 combines with J gene TRBJ1-2; tentative D call: TRBD1 (6 bases). Deletions cut 6 bases from V and 8 bases from J, with 13 bases between. This CDR3 is 12 amino acids long. In germline, CDR1 is MDHEN, CDR2 SYDVKM.

V is TRBV9 and J is TRBJ1-3; a possible D gene is TRBD1 (5 bases). Trimming removed 3 bases from V and 0 bases from J, with 13 bases in between. The CDR3 consists of 16 residues. Germline V gene data show CDR1 as SGDLS and CDR2 as YYNGEE. In nucleotides, the CDR3 is TGTGCCAGCAGCGCGGACATAAGTAGCTCTGGAAACACCATATATTTT. It codes for CASSADISSSGNTIYF.

On this clone: The same CDR3 also results from other DNA sequences found in this sample. The rearrangement joins TRBV6-1 to TRBJ2-1; D is perhaps TRBD1 or TRBD2 (6 bases each). Germline V gene data show CDR1 as MNHNS and CDR2 as SASEGT. Trimming removed 6 bases from V and 0 bases from J, with 9 bases in between. This CDR3 is built from 14 residues. This CDR3 reads CASSGGSSYNEQFF. DNA of the CDR3: TGTGCCAGCAGCGGGGGCAGCTCCTACAATGAGCAGTTCTTC.